These 10 T cell receptor beta chains share one sample of origin, sequenced in a study of blood T cell repertoires in COVID-19. TCRdb's copy holds only in-frame clones and misses some; the assay was immunoSEQ multiplex PCR. The table includes roughly 73,000 clones, 80% to 85% detected once. Sequenced material: peripheral blood. These receptors were collected from a woman between 55 and 75 years old with acute or convalescent COVID-19.

The V gene is TRBV7-9, the J gene TRBJ1-4; the match to TRBD1 covers 10 bases. There are 16 residues in the CDR3. The trim removed 3 bases at V and 5 bases at J, leaving 6 bases unmatched. Germline CDR1 reads SEHNR; CDR2 reads FQNEAQ (reference sequence). The CDR3 region has the DNA TGTGCCAGCAGCTTCGGACAGGGGGGGAAAAATGAAAAACTGTTTTTT. Its translation is CASSFGQGGKNEKLFF.

The chain combines TRBV6-6 with TRBJ1-4; D perhaps matches TRBD1 (5 bases). Germline-derived CDR1 and CDR2 are MNHNY and SVGAGI (reference sequence). The CDR3 sequence is 17 residues long. Trimming left V 5 bases short and J 0 bases short, with 16 bases between. The CDR3 coding sequence is TGTGCCAGCAGTCCCGGAGACAGAGCGTCAACTAATGAAAAACTGTTTTTT. Its protein product is CASSPGDRASTNEKLFF.

The chain recombines TRBV11-2 with TRBJ2-5; 10 bases fit TRBD2. CDR1 and CDR2 from the germline V gene are SGHAT and FQNNGV. Trimming cost V 2 bases and J 4 bases; bases outside gene matches: 10. The CDR3 runs 17 residues. The CDR3 region is CASSLNGGLAGVETQYF. The CDR3 DNA sequence: TGTGCCAGCAGCTTAAATGGAGGCCTAGCGGGAGTAGAGACCCAGTACTTC.

The chain couples TRBV29-1 to TRBJ2-3, with 12 bases lining up with TRBD2. This CDR3 is 15 amino acids long. Germline CDR1 SQVTM, CDR2 ANQGSEA. The V segment lost 6 bases and the J segment 0 bases; nucleotides outside the gene matches: 4. DNA of the CDR3: TGCAGCGTGACTAGCGGGGGTACTAGCACAGATACGCAGTATTTT. Translation: CSVTSGGTSTDTQYF.

The J gene is TRBJ1-5, the V gene TRBV19; 9 bases are a match to TRBD1. V shed 3 bases and J 6 bases; nucleotides not matched to a gene: 3. Germline CDR1 and CDR2: LNHDA and SQIVND (reference sequence). The CDR3 sequence is 14 residues long. The CDR3 loop reads CASSMGQGIQPQHF. CDR3 sequence (DNA): TGTGCCAGTAGTATGGGACAGGGCATTCAGCCCCAGCATTTT.

Only one count was recorded for this clone. This CDR3 is also generated by other DNA sequences in the sample. The rearrangement joins TRBV5-1 to TRBJ1-5; D is undetermined. Per germline, CDR1 SGHRS and CDR2 YFSETQ. CDR3 length equals 14 residues. V shed 0 bases and J shed 2 bases, with 6 bases lying between them. The DNA for the CDR3 is TGCGCCAGCAGCTTGGTGGGAGGCAATCAGCCCCAGCATTTT. Protein: CASSLVGGNQPQHF.

The V and J genes are TRBV5-1 and TRBJ1-1; D possibly corresponds to TRBD1 (6 bases). CDR1 and CDR2 from the germline V gene are SGHRS and YFSETQ. The CDR3 covers 16 residues. Trimming cost V 7 bases and J 2 bases, with 21 bases left between them. The CDR3 DNA reads as TGCGCCAGCGCTAAACTTACACGACAGGCCAACACTGAAGCTTTCTTT. The encoded protein is CASAKLTRQANTEAFF.

V usage is TRBV11-1 and J usage is TRBJ2-3, with TRBD2 matching 9 bases. Germline-derived CDR1 and CDR2 are SGHAT and FQDESV (reference sequence). After removal of 5 bases from V and 0 bases from J, the junction contained 6 bases not matched to a gene. The CDR3 is made up of 16 amino acids. This CDR3 is CASSLFSGRSTDTQYF. As DNA, the CDR3 is TGTGCCAGCAGCCTCTTTAGCGGGAGAAGCACAGATACGCAGTATTTT. Based on the CDR3 plus reference TRBV11-1 and TRBJ2-3, the full variable domain is EAEVAQSPRYKITEKSQAVAFWCDPISGHATLYWYRQILGQGPELLVQFQDESVVDDSQLPKDRFSAERLKGVDSTLKIQPAELGDSAMYLCASSLFSGRSTDTQYFGPGTRLTVL.

About this clone: Its ends do not fully match the called genes, so a read error is possible. The V gene is TRBV19, the J gene TRBJ1-1; 8 bases are shared with TRBD1. The CDR3 extends over 17 amino acids. Germline V gene data show CDR1 as LNHDA and CDR2 as SQIVND (reference sequence). The CDR3 nucleotides are TGTGCCAGTAGTATAATAGTTAGGACAGGGACCAACAGTGAAGCTTTCTTT. The encoded protein is CASSIIVRTGTNSEAFF.

A few counts support this clone. CDR3 nucleotide sequence: TGTGCCAGCAGCAAGCGGGGGCGAGGCCTGGACTTAAAGCTGTTTTTT. Encoded protein: CASSKRGRGLDLKLFF. The gene calls are TRBV11-2 and TRBJ1-4, with D perhaps TRBD1 (6 bases). CDR3 length: 16 residues. Trimming cost V 5 bases and J 14 bases, with 27 bases left between them. Germline lookup yields CDR1 SGHAT and CDR2 FQNNGV.